The present TCR beta chain was sequenced within a study of control samples from healthy donors and cancer patients. V trimming: 1 base; J trimming: 2 bases; junction bases outside the gene matches: 10. The CDR3 covers 17 residues. The germline gives CDR1 SGHNT, CDR2 YYREEE (reference sequence). Produced via immunoSEQ multiplex PCR; TCRdb's table is partial and in-frame only. The repertoire holds 75,000 or so clones, about nine tenths seen once, with approximately 5.1% in the top ten. This rearrangement joins TRBV5-4 to TRBJ2-3; 7 bases fit TRBD2. Material for sequencing was PBMCs. This receptor was taken from a man aged 55 to 69 with colorectal cancer. The CDR3 nucleotides read TGTGCCAGCAGCTTGAAGGGGCTAGCGGTAACCACAGATACGCAGTATTTT. Protein: CASSLKGLAVTTDTQYF.